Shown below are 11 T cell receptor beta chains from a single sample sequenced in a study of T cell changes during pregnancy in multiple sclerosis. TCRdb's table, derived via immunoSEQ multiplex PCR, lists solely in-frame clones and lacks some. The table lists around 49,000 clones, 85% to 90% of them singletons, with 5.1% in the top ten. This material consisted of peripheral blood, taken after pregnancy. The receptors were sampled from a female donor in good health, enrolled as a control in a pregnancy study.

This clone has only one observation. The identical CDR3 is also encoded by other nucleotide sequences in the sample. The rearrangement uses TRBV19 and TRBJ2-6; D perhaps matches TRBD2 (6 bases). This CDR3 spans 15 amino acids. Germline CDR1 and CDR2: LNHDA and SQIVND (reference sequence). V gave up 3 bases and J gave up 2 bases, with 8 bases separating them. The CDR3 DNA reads TGTGCCAGTAGTATCGGGGGACCTGGGGCCAACGTCCTGACTTTC. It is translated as CASSIGGPGANVLTF.

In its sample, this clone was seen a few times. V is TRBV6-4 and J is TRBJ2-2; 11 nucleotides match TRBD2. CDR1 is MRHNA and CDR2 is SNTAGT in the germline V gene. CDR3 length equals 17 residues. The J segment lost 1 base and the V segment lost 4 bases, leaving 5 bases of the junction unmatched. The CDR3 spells CASSANSGGVNTGELFF. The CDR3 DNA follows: TGTGCCAGCAGTGCCAATAGCGGGGGGGTGAACACCGGGGAGCTGTTTTTT.

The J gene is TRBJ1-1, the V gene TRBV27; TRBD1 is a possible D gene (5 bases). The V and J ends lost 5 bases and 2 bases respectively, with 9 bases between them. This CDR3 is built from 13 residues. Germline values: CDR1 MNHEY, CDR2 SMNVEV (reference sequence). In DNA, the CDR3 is TGTGCCAGCAGTAAGACAGCTAACACTGAAGCTTTCTTT. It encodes CASSKTANTEAFF.

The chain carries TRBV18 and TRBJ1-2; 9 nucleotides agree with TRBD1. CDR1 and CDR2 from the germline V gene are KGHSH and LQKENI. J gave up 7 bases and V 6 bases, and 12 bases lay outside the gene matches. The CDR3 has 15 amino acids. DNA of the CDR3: TGTGCCAGCTCCTCCGGGACAGGGCCCTTCTCTGGCTACACCTTC. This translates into CASSSGTGPFSGYTF.

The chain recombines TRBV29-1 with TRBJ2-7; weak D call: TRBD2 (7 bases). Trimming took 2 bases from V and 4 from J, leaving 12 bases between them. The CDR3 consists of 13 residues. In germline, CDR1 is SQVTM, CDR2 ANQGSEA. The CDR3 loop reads CSVERGGTYEQYF. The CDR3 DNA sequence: TGCAGCGTTGAAAGGGGGGGGACATACGAGCAGTACTTC.

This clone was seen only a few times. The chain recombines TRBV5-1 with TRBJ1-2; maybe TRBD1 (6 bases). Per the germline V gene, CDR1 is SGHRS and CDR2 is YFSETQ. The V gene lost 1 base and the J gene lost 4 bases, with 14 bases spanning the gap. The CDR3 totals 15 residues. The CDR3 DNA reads TGCGCCAGCAGCTTGCGCCCAGGGGCTGGCTATGGCTACACCTTC. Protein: CASSLRPGAGYGYTF.

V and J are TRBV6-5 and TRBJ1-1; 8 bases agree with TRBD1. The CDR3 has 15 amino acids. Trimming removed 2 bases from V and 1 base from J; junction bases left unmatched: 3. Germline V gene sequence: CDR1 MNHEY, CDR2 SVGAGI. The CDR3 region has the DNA TGTGCCAGCAGTTACCAGGGGGCGCCGAACACTGAAGCTTTCTTT. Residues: CASSYQGAPNTEAFF.

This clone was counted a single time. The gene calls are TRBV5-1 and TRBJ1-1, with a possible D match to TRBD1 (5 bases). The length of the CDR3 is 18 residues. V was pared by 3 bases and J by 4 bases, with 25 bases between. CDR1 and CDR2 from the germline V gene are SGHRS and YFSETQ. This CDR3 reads CASSSNLGLRPEGTEAFF. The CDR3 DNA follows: TGCGCCAGCAGCTCGAATCTGGGGCTCAGGCCGGAGGGCACTGAAGCTTTCTTT.

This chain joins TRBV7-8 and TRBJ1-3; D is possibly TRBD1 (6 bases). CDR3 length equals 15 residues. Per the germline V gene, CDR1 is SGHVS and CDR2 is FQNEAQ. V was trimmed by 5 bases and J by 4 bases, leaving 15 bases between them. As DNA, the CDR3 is TGTGCCAGCAGCGCCTACAGGGAATCAGGAAACACCATATATTTT. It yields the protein CASSAYRESGNTIYF.

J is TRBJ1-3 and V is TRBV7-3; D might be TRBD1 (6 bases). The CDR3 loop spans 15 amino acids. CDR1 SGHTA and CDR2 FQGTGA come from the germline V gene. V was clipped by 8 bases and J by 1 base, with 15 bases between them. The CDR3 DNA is TGTGCCAGCCTACAGGGAGGGCCATCTGGAAACACCATATATTTT. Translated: CASLQGGPSGNTIYF.

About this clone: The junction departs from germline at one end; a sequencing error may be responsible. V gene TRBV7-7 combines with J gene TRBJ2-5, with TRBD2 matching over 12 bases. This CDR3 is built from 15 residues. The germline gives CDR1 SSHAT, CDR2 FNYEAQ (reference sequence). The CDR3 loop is CASSLLAGGRETQYF. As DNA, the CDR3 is TGTGCTAGCAGCTTACTAGCGGGAGGCCGGGAGACCCAGTACTTC.